These 28 T cell receptor beta chains originate from one sample sequenced in a study of T cell repertoires in ileal Crohn's disease. TCRdb keeps only in-frame clones here, not all; method: immunoSEQ multiplex PCR. There are some 660 clones in the sample; around 85% occur only once, and approximately 20% lies in the top ten. Time point described: inflamed ileum from the surgical specimen. The sample comprised ileal tissue. Receptor source: an adult with Crohn's disease.

The rearrangement links TRBV4-1 to TRBJ1-2; D may be TRBD1 (5 bases). V lost 3 bases and J 1 base, leaving 9 bases between the germline ends. Germline V gene lookup returns CDR1 MGHRA and CDR2 YSYEKL. The CDR3 covers 14 residues. As DNA, the CDR3 is TGCGCCAGCAGCCACATCGGGGGTAACTATGGCTACACCTTC. It specifies CASSHIGGNYGYTF.

The CDR3 region is CASSQGLAGAMDEQFF. CDR3 sequence (DNA): TGCGCCAGCAGCCAGGGACTAGCGGGAGCTATGGATGAGCAGTTCTTC. V and J are TRBV4-3 and TRBJ2-1; TRBD2 matches at 14 bases. V lost 3 bases and J lost 8; bases outside the gene matches: 6. Germline lookup yields CDR1 LGHNA and CDR2 YSLEER. CDR3 length: 16 residues.

The chain uses TRBV2 and TRBJ2-6, with 7 bases aligning to TRBD2. Germline V gives CDR1 SNHLY, CDR2 FYNNEI. After removal of 8 bases from V and 3 bases from J, the junction contained 4 bases not matched to a gene. There are 14 residues in the CDR3. CDR3 in DNA: TGTGCCAGCGCTGGGGGGGTTGGGGCCAACGTCCTGACTTTC. It yields the protein CASAGGVGANVLTF.

This chain links TRBV28 with TRBJ2-7, with D possibly being TRBD1 or TRBD2 (5 bases each). The ends were cut back, 4 bases at V and 2 bases at J, with 18 bases in the middle. Germline assignment: CDR1 MDHEN and CDR2 SYDVKM. The CDR3 length is 16 residues. CDR3 in amino acids: CASSSPSGSLAYEQYF. The DNA for the CDR3 is TGTGCCAGCAGTTCACCCTCAGGGAGCCTCGCCTACGAGCAGTACTTC. Drawing the rest from reference TRBV28 and TRBJ2-7, the complete variable domain is DVKVTQSSRYLVKRTGEKVFLECVQDMDHENMFWYRQDPGLGLRLIYFSYDVKMKEKGDIPEGYSVSREKKERFSLILESASTNQTSMYLCASSSPSGSLAYEQYFGPGTRLTVT.

V and J are TRBV7-3 and TRBJ2-1; the match to TRBD1 covers 9 bases. The length of the CDR3 is 17 residues. The germline V gene encodes CDR1 SGHTA and CDR2 FQGTGA. The V gene end was trimmed by 4 bases and the J gene end by 4 bases; junction bases not matched to a gene: 11. The CDR3 nucleotides read TGTGCCAGCAGCTCCAGACAGGGGGGGTTTCTTTACAATGAGCAGTTCTTC. Protein: CASSSRQGGFLYNEQFF.

The gene calls are TRBV27 and TRBJ2-5, with TRBD1 matching over 9 bases. Germline assignment: CDR1 MNHEY and CDR2 SMNVEV (reference sequence). J was trimmed by 8 bases and V by 6 bases; bases with no gene match: 10. This CDR3 spans 14 amino acids. This CDR3 reads CASSPRDRDTTQYF. Here the CDR3 DNA reads TGTGCCAGCAGCCCGCGGGACAGGGACACTACCCAGTACTTC.

The chain joins TRBV29-1 to TRBJ1-1; the D is unclear. Germline CDR1 and CDR2: SQVTM and ANQGSEA. The V gene lost 4 bases and the J gene lost 0 bases, with 9 bases spanning the gap. The CDR3 has 13 amino acids. The CDR3 region is CSVVTSVNTEAFF. The DNA of the CDR3 is TGCAGCGTTGTAACATCGGTGAACACTGAAGCTTTCTTT. Drawing the rest from reference TRBV29-1 and TRBJ1-1, the complete variable domain is SAVISQKPSRDICQRGTSLTIQCQVDSQVTMMFWYRQQPGQSLTLIATANQGSEATYESGFVIDKFPISRPNLTFSTLTVSNMSPEDSSIYLCSVVTSVNTEAFFGQGTRLTVV.

The count of this clone is one. The V call is TRBV2, the J call TRBJ1-5; D not resolved. V lost 8 bases to trimming and J lost 3 bases, with 11 bases between them. This CDR3 has 13 amino acids. Per germline, CDR1 SNHLY and CDR2 FYNNEI. CDR3 DNA sequence: TGTGCCAGCTCATCGGGTATCAATCAGCCCCAGCATTTT. Protein: CASSSGINQPQHF. Full variable domain (remainder filled in from reference TRBV2 and TRBJ1-5): EPEVTQTPSHQVTQMGQEVILRCVPISNHLYFYWYRQILGQKVEFLVSFYNNEISEKSEIFDDQFSVERPDGSNFTLKIRSTKLEDSAMYFCASSSGINQPQHFGDGTRLSIL.

The V gene is TRBV21-1, the J gene TRBJ2-1; the table's D gene call, TRBD2, was not cross checked with the DNA. TRBV21-1 is described as a pseudogene. This CDR3 is built from 16 residues. The CDR3 DNA sequence: TGTGCCAGCAGCAAAGCCCGGGAGGGAGGGTACAATGAGCAGTTCTTC. Protein: CASSKAREGGYNEQFF.

This rearrangement joins TRBV11-3 to TRBJ2-3; D not resolved. Germline V gene sequence: CDR1 SGHNT, CDR2 YENEEA. CDR3 length equals 13 residues. V was shortened by 5 bases and J by 5 bases, with 11 bases between the two germline ends. CDR3 nucleotide sequence: TGTGCCAGCAGCCACAACCAAAGAGATACGCAGTATTTT. The encoded protein is CASSHNQRDTQYF.

This clone was counted only a few times. The chain uses TRBV7-2 and TRBJ1-5, with D possibly matching TRBD1 (5 bases). The CDR3 consists of 19 residues. V dropped 5 bases and J dropped 0 bases, with 23 bases sitting between them. Germline lookup yields CDR1 SGHTA and CDR2 FQGNSA. This CDR3 is CASSATKGRAIYSNQPQHF. The CDR3 nucleotides are TGTGCCAGCAGCGCCACGAAGGGGAGGGCTATATATAGCAATCAGCCCCAGCATTTT.

This chain links TRBV10-1 with TRBJ2-1, with D possibly being TRBD2 (6 bases). The CDR3 runs 15 residues. Trimming cost V 6 bases and J 0 bases, with 12 bases left between them. In germline, CDR1 is WNHNN, CDR2 SYGVQD (reference sequence). The CDR3 nucleotides read TGCGCCAGCAGCCGGGACTTGAGCTCCTACAATGAGCAGTTCTTC. As protein: CASSRDLSSYNEQFF.

The chain combines TRBV30 with TRBJ2-2; 9 bases fit TRBD1. CDR3 size: 18 residues. Germline V lookup: CDR1 GTSNPN, CDR2 SVGIG (reference sequence). After removal of 1 base from V and 4 bases from J, the junction contained 13 bases not matched to a gene. CDR3 sequence reads: CAWSGGQGRVGATGELFF. The CDR3 coding sequence is TGTGCCTGGAGTGGGGGACAGGGACGGGTAGGGGCCACCGGGGAGCTGTTTTTT.

This chain links TRBV15 with TRBJ1-2, with D possibly TRBD1 on 6 matching bases. Trimming pared 1 base from V and 7 bases from J, leaving 13 bases between. The CDR3 sequence is 14 residues long. Germline CDR1 is LNHNV and CDR2 is YYDKDF (reference sequence). The CDR3 here is CATSRALGGAGYTF. The CDR3 nucleotides read TGTGCCACCAGCAGAGCGCTTGGGGGGGCTGGCTACACCTTC.

The chain is built from TRBV28 and TRBJ1-3; no clear D gene. V lost 1 base, J lost 0 bases, and 13 bases lay in between. Germline-derived CDR1 and CDR2 are MDHEN and SYDVKM. The CDR3 totals 17 residues. The CDR3 protein is CASSLSDLQISGNTIYF. CDR3 coding DNA: TGTGCCAGCAGTTTATCCGATCTTCAGATCTCTGGAAACACCATATATTTT.

In this sample, this clone turned up a few times. This sequence joins TRBV7-9 and TRBJ2-3; 7 nucleotides agree with TRBD1. Germline assignment: CDR1 SEHNR and CDR2 FQNEAQ (reference sequence). J gave up 7 bases and V 5 bases, and 9 bases lay outside the gene matches. The CDR3 sequence is 14 residues long. The CDR3 nucleotides are TGTGCCAGCAGCACAAGGACAGGTTATCATACGCAGTATTTT. It encodes CASSTRTGYHTQYF.

This chain links TRBV7-6 with TRBJ2-7, with 10 bases aligning to TRBD1. The length of the CDR3 is 14 residues. J was trimmed by 6 bases and V by 1 base; bases with no gene match: 3. Germline V lookup: CDR1 SGHVS, CDR2 FNYEAQ. This chain's CDR3 is CASSLGQGAGEQYF. The CDR3 DNA is TGTGCCAGCAGCTTAGGACAGGGGGCTGGCGAGCAGTACTTC.

Regarding this clone: Germline is not matched at one junction end, which may reflect a read error. The CDR3 region is CASSFQTRQGTQYF. CDR3 sequence (DNA): TGTGCCAGCAGTTTTCAAACTAGGCAAGGGACCCAGTACTTC. J is TRBJ2-5 and V is TRBV11-2; TRBD2 is a possible D gene (5 bases). The germline CDR1 and CDR2 sequences are SGHAT and FQNNGV. This CDR3 has 14 residues. Combining the CDR3 with reference TRBV11-2 and TRBJ2-5 gives the whole variable domain EAGVAQSPRYKIIEKRQSVAFWCNPISGHATLYWYQQILGQGPKLLIQFQNNGVVDDSQLPKDRFSAERLKGVDSTLKIQPAKLEDSAVYLCASSFQTRQGTQYFGPGTRLLVL.

The rearrangement links TRBV30 to TRBJ2-3; D is undetermined. CDR3 length: 12 residues. Trimming removed 1 base at V and 11 bases at J, with 13 bases between. Germline V lookup: CDR1 GTSNPN, CDR2 SVGIG (reference sequence). For the CDR3, the DNA is TGTGCCTGGAGTGACCTTTCCTTGTTGCAGTATTTT. Protein sequence: CAWSDLSLLQYF.

This clone was observed a single time. The chain is built from TRBV2 and TRBJ1-5; D not resolved. V gave up 4 bases and J gave up 0 bases, with 7 bases separating them. Germline CDR1 reads SNHLY; CDR2 reads FYNNEI. The CDR3 covers 14 residues. CDR3 protein: CASSARSSNQPQHF. The CDR3 nucleotides are TGTGCCAGCAGTGCCAGATCTAGCAATCAGCCCCAGCATTTT.

The CDR3 here is CASSRPPGEGGYTF. The CDR3 DNA reads TGTGCCAGCAGCCGGCCACCAGGGGAGGGGGGCTACACCTTC. V gene TRBV28 combines with J gene TRBJ1-2; D perhaps matches TRBD1 (6 bases). The germline V and J ends were trimmed by 6 bases and 8 bases, with 19 bases remaining between them. CDR1 is MDHEN and CDR2 is SYDVKM in the germline V gene. The CDR3 consists of 14 residues.

Only a few counts were recorded for this clone. This chain uses TRBV5-1 with TRBJ2-1, with a possible D match to TRBD1 (5 bases). This CDR3 contains 14 residues. Trimming shortened V by 0 bases and J by 5 bases, and 9 bases separated the two germline ends. Germline CDR1 is SGHRS and CDR2 is YFSETQ. The CDR3 is CASSLGSGNNEQFF. CDR3 DNA sequence: TGCGCCAGCAGCTTGGGTTCAGGGAACAATGAGCAGTTCTTC. Variable domain in full (rest from reference TRBV5-1 and TRBJ2-1): KAGVTQTPRYLIKTRGQQVTLSCSPISGHRSVSWYQQTPGQGLQFLFEYFSETQRNKGNFPGRFSGRQFSNSRSEMNVSTLELGDSALYLCASSLGSGNNEQFFGPGTRLTVL.

The chain combines TRBV7-8 with TRBJ1-1; the D is unclear. Trimming left V 1 base short and J 2 bases short, with 8 bases between. CDR1 is SGHVS, CDR2 FQNEAQ, per germline. CDR3 length: 14 residues. Written as DNA, the CDR3 is TGTGCCAGCAGCTTAGGAACAGCCAACACTGAAGCTTTCTTT. Protein product: CASSLGTANTEAFF.

The V call is TRBV5-6, the J call TRBJ2-5, with a weak D call TRBD1 (6 bases). The V and J ends lost 1 base and 0 bases respectively, with 7 bases between them. Germline CDR1 reads SGHDT; CDR2 reads YYEEEE. The CDR3 loop spans 14 amino acids. The CDR3 nucleotides are TGTGCCAGCAGCTTGCAGGGGTACCAAGAGACCCAGTACTTC. Protein product: CASSLQGYQETQYF.

The chain joins TRBV11-2 to TRBJ1-2; tentative D call: TRBD1 (6 bases). Between the trimmed V and J ends, which lost 0 bases and 4 bases, there was a span of 15 bases. Per germline, CDR1 SGHAT and CDR2 FQNNGV. CDR3 length: 16 residues. CDR3 bases: TGTGCCAGCAGCTTAGATCAGCAGGGGAGTATCTATGGCTACACCTTC. Its translation is CASSLDQQGSIYGYTF.

The genes are TRBV2 and TRBJ2-1; D not resolved. V was cut by 4 bases and J by 5 bases, with 12 bases left in between. CDR3 size: 14 residues. Looked up from germline, CDR1 is SNHLY and CDR2 is FYNNEI. The CDR3 bases are TGTGCCAGCAGTGTTCGTACGAGAAACAATGAGCAGTTCTTC. Protein: CASSVRTRNNEQFF.

The rearrangement uses TRBV2 and TRBJ2-7; D uncertain. TRBJ2-5 matches the DNA end more closely, so the J call is doubtful. CDR3 length: 11 residues. The germline V gene encodes CDR1 SNHLY and CDR2 FYNNEI. CDR3 region: CASSELPTQYF. The CDR3 DNA is TGTGCCAGCAGTGAATTACCGACCCAGTACTTC.

This chain links TRBV27 with TRBJ2-1; D might be TRBD2 (6 bases). CDR3 length: 13 residues. Germline V gene data show CDR1 as MNHEY and CDR2 as SMNVEV (reference sequence). V was clipped by 5 bases and J by 10 bases, with 15 bases between them. CDR3 bases: TGTGCCAGCAGTCGACCGGGACTTCTCGAGCAGTTCTTC. Its translation: CASSRPGLLEQFF.